The 26 T cell receptor beta chains presented below share a single source sample, sequenced in a study of T cells in Graves' hyperthyroidism and ophthalmopathy. Amplification of TCR beta CDR3 regions was performed using RNA transcripts as template. Using the HTBI primer set, a first-round RT-PCR was run on the TCR CDR3. TCRdb called the multiplex PCR reads again in MiXCR, with one record for every CDR3 protein. The top ten clones hold under 15% of a sample with approximately 410,000 distinct CDR3 sequences, roughly 14% of them seen once. The sample comprised blood. Receptors were obtained from a man aged 18 to 29 with Graves' ophthalmopathy.

The rearrangement joins TRBV6-1 to TRBJ1-5; no firm D call. CDR1 MNHNS and CDR2 SASEGT come from the germline V gene. The ends were cut back, 5 bases at V and 10 bases at J, with 18 bases in the middle. The CDR3 spans 14 residues. The DNA for the CDR3 is TGTGCCAGCAGTACCGGGCGGGCTGTCAACCCCCAGCATTTT. This encodes CASSTGRAVNPQHF.

As DNA, the CDR3 is TGTGCCAGCAGCTTAGCAGTAGCGGGAGGTAGGGATGAGCAGTTCTTC. It specifies CASSLAVAGGRDEQFF. The chain is built from TRBV7-9 and TRBJ2-1, with 10 positions matching TRBD2. V lost 0 bases and J lost 8; bases outside the gene matches: 7. Germline values: CDR1 SEHNR, CDR2 FQNEAQ (reference sequence). The CDR3 consists of 16 residues.

This sequence joins TRBV3-1 and TRBJ2-7; 8 nucleotides match TRBD2. This CDR3 is built from 17 residues. Germline V gene sequence: CDR1 LGHDT, CDR2 YNNKEL (reference sequence). V shed 2 bases, J shed 3 bases, and the junction held 12 bases outside the gene matches. The CDR3 DNA reads as TGTGCCAGCAGCCAAACCTCCCTGAGCGGGGGTCTCTACGAGCAGTACTTC. This sequence encodes CASSQTSLSGGLYEQYF.

This clonotype appeared many times. J is TRBJ2-4 and V is TRBV7-2, with unresolved D. The germline V gene encodes CDR1 SGHTA and CDR2 FQGNSA. V lost 5 bases, J lost 8 bases, and 16 bases lay in between. This CDR3 spans 14 amino acids. DNA of the CDR3: TGTGCCAGCAGCCCTCAAAGTCCTATGGACATTCAGTACTTC. The encoded protein is CASSPQSPMDIQYF.

This clonotype appeared a few times. Here the CDR3 DNA reads TGTGCCAGTAGATCCGACAGACTGTTCCCCTCTGGGGCCAACGTCCTGACTTTC. Protein product: CASRSDRLFPSGANVLTF. The chain couples TRBV19 to TRBJ2-6; D is perhaps TRBD1 (5 bases). Germline V gene data show CDR1 as LNHDA and CDR2 as SQIVND (reference sequence). There are 18 residues in the CDR3. Deletions cut 6 bases from V and 0 bases from J, with 18 bases between. Looking up the rest from reference TRBV19 and TRBJ2-6 gives the full variable domain: DGGITQSPKYLFRKEGQNVTLSCEQNLNHDAMYWYRQDPGQGLRLIYYSQIVNDFQKGDIAEGYSVSREKKESFPLTVTSAQKNPTAFYLCASRSDRLFPSGANVLTFGAGSRLTVL.

The chain uses TRBV5-1 and TRBJ2-7; 10 nucleotides match TRBD2. Trimming took 4 bases from V and 3 from J; bases not matched to a gene: 10. Germline V CDR1 and CDR2: SGHRS, YFSETQ. The CDR3 runs 16 residues. This chain's CDR3 is CASSLPGTSAIYEQYF. CDR3 in DNA: TGCGCCAGCAGCCTCCCCGGGACTAGCGCTATCTACGAGCAGTACTTC.

This clonotype was picked up many times. The V call is TRBV15, the J call TRBJ2-5; 10 nucleotides match TRBD2. Germline CDR1 reads LNHNV; CDR2 reads YYDKDF (reference sequence). CDR3 length: 18 amino acids. J lost 5 bases, V lost 0 bases, and 12 bases had no gene match. The CDR3 sequence is CATSRDGASGSFWETQYF. For the CDR3, the DNA is TGTGCCACCAGCAGAGATGGGGCTAGCGGGAGTTTTTGGGAGACCCAGTACTTC.

This clonotype was seen many times. This chain joins TRBV6-2 or TRBV6-3 and TRBJ2-2; the D call may be TRBD1 or TRBD2 (5 bases each). CDR1 and CDR2 from the germline V gene are MNHEY and SVGEGT. The CDR3 extends over 16 amino acids. V was trimmed by 0 bases and J by 6 bases, leaving 14 bases between them. In DNA form, the CDR3 reads TGTGCCAGCAGTTACTCGCCTAGTGAGGGGTCCGGGGAGCTGTTTTTT. It is translated as CASSYSPSEGSGELFF.

This clonotype was detected ten times or more. The chain has TRBV4-2 and TRBJ2-7, with 9 bases aligning to TRBD2. With V trimmed by 2 bases and J by 2 bases, 4 bases remained unmatched. CDR3 length equals 15 residues. Germline values: CDR1 LGHNA, CDR2 YNFKEQ. The CDR3 protein is CASSQRLAEAYEQYF. CDR3 sequence (DNA): TGTGCCAGCAGCCAAAGACTAGCGGAGGCCTACGAGCAGTACTTC.

There are many counts of this clonotype. The chain is built from TRBV30 and TRBJ2-7; no firm D call. The CDR3 runs to 12 residues. The germline V gene has CDR1 GTSNPN and CDR2 SVGIG (reference sequence). Trimming left V 2 bases short and J 2 bases short, with 7 bases between. CDR3 sequence (DNA): TGTGCCTGGAGTTTGCGAGCCTACGAGCAGTACTTC. This encodes CAWSLRAYEQYF. Full variable domain (remainder filled in from reference TRBV30 and TRBJ2-7): SQTIHQWPATLVQPVGSPLSLECTVEGTSNPNLYWYRQAAGRGLQLLFYSVGIGQISSEVPQNLSASRPQDRQFILSSKKLLLSDSGFYLCAWSLRAYEQYFGPGTRLTVT.

This clonotype occurred many times. The chain is built from TRBV29-1 and TRBJ2-1; either TRBD1 or TRBD2 may fit D (6 bases each). CDR3 length: 15 residues. Looked up from germline, CDR1 is SQVTM and CDR2 is ANQGSEA. V was clipped by 4 bases and J by 8 bases, with 21 bases between them. CDR3 coding DNA: TGCAGCGTTGGTCGGGGGCAGACTACCGGCCATGAGCAGTTCTTC. It encodes CSVGRGQTTGHEQFF.

This clonotype was observed many times. This chain links TRBV30 with TRBJ1-2; D may be TRBD1 (6 bases). The CDR3 has 15 amino acids. From germline, CDR1 is GTSNPN and CDR2 SVGIG (reference sequence). V was shortened by 6 bases and J by 1 base, with 18 bases between the two germline ends. The CDR3 sequence: CACPSGGGINYGYTF. The CDR3 DNA follows: TGTGCCTGCCCCTCAGGAGGGGGAATTAACTATGGCTACACCTTC.

The rearrangement uses TRBV6-1 and TRBJ2-3, with TRBD2 matching over 7 bases. Germline-derived CDR1 and CDR2 are MNHNS and SASEGT. The CDR3 length is 13 residues. J gave up 8 bases and V 7 bases, and 9 bases lay outside the gene matches. The CDR3 DNA is TGTGCCAGCATCACGCGGGAGTTCGTTACGCAGTATTTT. Protein product: CASITREFVTQYF.

This clonotype was picked up many times. The chain combines TRBV11-2 with TRBJ2-7; 9 bases map to TRBD1. There are 16 residues in the CDR3. Germline values: CDR1 SGHAT, CDR2 FQNNGV. Trimming at V came to 2 bases and at J to 2 bases, leaving 7 bases not matched to a gene. CDR3 nucleotides: TGTGCCAGCAGCTTACCAGCGGGACAGGGAGCCTACGAGCAGTACTTC. This translates into CASSLPAGQGAYEQYF.

Many counts were recorded for this clonotype. The chain employs TRBV28 and TRBJ2-7, with 7 bases fitting TRBD1. The CDR3 runs to 15 residues. Losses at the gene ends were 6 bases for V and 5 bases for J; bases not matched to a gene: 13. Germline V gene data show CDR1 as MDHEN and CDR2 as SYDVKM. The DNA for the CDR3 is TGTGCCAGCAGGGACATAAGAGGGGGCGGCCACGAGCAGTACTTC. It is translated as CASRDIRGGGHEQYF.

The chain employs TRBV12-3 or TRBV12-4 and TRBJ2-1; 9 nucleotides align to TRBD2. CDR3 length equals 18 residues. V lost 3 bases, J lost 0 bases, and 9 bases stayed unmatched. The CDR3 DNA reads as TGTGCCAGCAGTTTGGGGACTAGCTCCGCGAGCTCCTACAATGAGCAGTTCTTC. Translated: CASSLGTSSASSYNEQFF.

The table lists this clonotype with many counts. The chain couples TRBV6-1 to TRBJ1-1; 9 nucleotides align to TRBD1. CDR1 is MNHNS and CDR2 is SASEGT in the germline V gene. V dropped 5 bases and J dropped 4; count of bases not matched to a gene: 8. The CDR3 totals 15 residues. CDR3 bases: TGTGCCAGCAGTTATGGCGGACAGGGGTTCACTGAAGCTTTCTTT. This sequence encodes CASSYGGQGFTEAFF.

This clonotype showed up many times. The genes are TRBV9 and TRBJ2-3; D unclear. The CDR3 sequence is 14 residues long. Germline CDR1 SGDLS, CDR2 YYNGEE. Trimming cost V 0 bases and J 0 bases, with 5 bases left between them. The CDR3 DNA reads as TGTGCCAGCAGCGTAGGACCAAGCACAGATACGCAGTATTTT. Translation gives CASSVGPSTDTQYF.

This clonotype has a count of ten or more. This chain uses TRBV7-9 with TRBJ2-1; D call uncertain. The CDR3 loop spans 12 amino acids. V was clipped by 1 base and J by 13 bases, with 11 bases between them. Germline values: CDR1 SEHNR, CDR2 FQNEAQ (reference sequence). CDR3 amino acids: CASSLGETYQFF. CDR3 sequence (DNA): TGTGCCAGCAGCTTAGGAGAAACCTACCAGTTCTTC.

In its sample, this clonotype was seen many times. This sequence joins TRBV11-2 and TRBJ2-1; TRBD2 is a possible D gene (6 bases). This CDR3 has 14 residues. Deletions cut 3 bases from V and 7 bases from J, with 13 bases between. In germline, CDR1 is SGHAT, CDR2 FQNNGV. The CDR3 spells CASSFVAGNNEQFF. CDR3 bases: TGTGCCAGCAGCTTTGTGGCGGGAAATAATGAGCAGTTCTTC.

The sample holds many counts of this clonotype. The chain carries TRBV10-3 and TRBJ2-2; D ambiguous. CDR3 length: 14 amino acids. Germline V gives CDR1 ENHRY, CDR2 SYGVKD. V was cut by 0 bases and J by 3 bases, with 5 bases left in between. In nucleotides, the CDR3 is TGTGCCATCAGTGAGTCCTCAGACACCGGGGAGCTGTTTTTT. This gives the protein CAISESSDTGELFF.

The V gene is TRBV20-1, the J gene TRBJ2-7; D is unresolved. The CDR3 totals 13 residues. Germline CDR1 and CDR2: DFQATT and SNEGSKA (reference sequence). Trimming cost V 3 bases and J 3 bases, with 12 bases left between them. In DNA form, the CDR3 reads TGCAGTGCTAGTTTGAGAGTGGACTACGAGCAGTACTTC. Translating it yields CSASLRVDYEQYF.

This clonotype has a count of ten or more. The chain links TRBV3-1 to TRBJ2-7, with D unclear. CDR1 and CDR2 (germline): LGHDT, YNNKEL (reference sequence). V was shortened by 3 bases and J by 0 bases, with 12 bases between the two germline ends. This CDR3 spans 15 amino acids. The CDR3 nucleotides read TGTGCCAGCAGCCACGGGCAGGCTAGCTCCTACGAGCAGTACTTC. It translates to CASSHGQASSYEQYF.

The chain carries TRBV10-3 and TRBJ2-2; 8 bases fit TRBD2. The germline V gene has CDR1 ENHRY and CDR2 SYGVKD. V lost 6 bases to trimming and J lost 7 bases; unmatched junction nucleotides: 7. The CDR3 is 14 residues long. CDR3 loop: CAIRPGLVVGELFF. In nucleotides, the CDR3 is TGTGCCATCAGGCCGGGACTAGTGGTCGGGGAGCTGTTTTTT.

The chain recombines TRBV29-1 with TRBJ2-6; 12 positions match TRBD1. The CDR3 extends over 17 amino acids. Trimming at V came to 6 bases and at J to 3 bases, leaving 9 bases not matched to a gene. Germline V gene sequence: CDR1 SQVTM, CDR2 ANQGSEA. The CDR3 protein is CSVDPGTGGVGANVLTF. CDR3 DNA sequence: TGCAGCGTCGATCCCGGGACAGGGGGCGTTGGGGCCAACGTCCTGACTTTC.

This clonotype was seen only a few times. The rearrangement uses TRBV4-2 and TRBJ1-2; unclear D gene. Germline-derived CDR1 and CDR2 are LGHNA and YNFKEQ. The CDR3 contains 15 residues. The V end lost 0 bases, the J end lost 7 bases, and 15 bases lay between the germline ends. Written as DNA, the CDR3 is TGTGCCAGCAGCCAAGATCCGGCCACAGAGCCTGGCTACACCTTC. Translated, it gives CASSQDPATEPGYTF.